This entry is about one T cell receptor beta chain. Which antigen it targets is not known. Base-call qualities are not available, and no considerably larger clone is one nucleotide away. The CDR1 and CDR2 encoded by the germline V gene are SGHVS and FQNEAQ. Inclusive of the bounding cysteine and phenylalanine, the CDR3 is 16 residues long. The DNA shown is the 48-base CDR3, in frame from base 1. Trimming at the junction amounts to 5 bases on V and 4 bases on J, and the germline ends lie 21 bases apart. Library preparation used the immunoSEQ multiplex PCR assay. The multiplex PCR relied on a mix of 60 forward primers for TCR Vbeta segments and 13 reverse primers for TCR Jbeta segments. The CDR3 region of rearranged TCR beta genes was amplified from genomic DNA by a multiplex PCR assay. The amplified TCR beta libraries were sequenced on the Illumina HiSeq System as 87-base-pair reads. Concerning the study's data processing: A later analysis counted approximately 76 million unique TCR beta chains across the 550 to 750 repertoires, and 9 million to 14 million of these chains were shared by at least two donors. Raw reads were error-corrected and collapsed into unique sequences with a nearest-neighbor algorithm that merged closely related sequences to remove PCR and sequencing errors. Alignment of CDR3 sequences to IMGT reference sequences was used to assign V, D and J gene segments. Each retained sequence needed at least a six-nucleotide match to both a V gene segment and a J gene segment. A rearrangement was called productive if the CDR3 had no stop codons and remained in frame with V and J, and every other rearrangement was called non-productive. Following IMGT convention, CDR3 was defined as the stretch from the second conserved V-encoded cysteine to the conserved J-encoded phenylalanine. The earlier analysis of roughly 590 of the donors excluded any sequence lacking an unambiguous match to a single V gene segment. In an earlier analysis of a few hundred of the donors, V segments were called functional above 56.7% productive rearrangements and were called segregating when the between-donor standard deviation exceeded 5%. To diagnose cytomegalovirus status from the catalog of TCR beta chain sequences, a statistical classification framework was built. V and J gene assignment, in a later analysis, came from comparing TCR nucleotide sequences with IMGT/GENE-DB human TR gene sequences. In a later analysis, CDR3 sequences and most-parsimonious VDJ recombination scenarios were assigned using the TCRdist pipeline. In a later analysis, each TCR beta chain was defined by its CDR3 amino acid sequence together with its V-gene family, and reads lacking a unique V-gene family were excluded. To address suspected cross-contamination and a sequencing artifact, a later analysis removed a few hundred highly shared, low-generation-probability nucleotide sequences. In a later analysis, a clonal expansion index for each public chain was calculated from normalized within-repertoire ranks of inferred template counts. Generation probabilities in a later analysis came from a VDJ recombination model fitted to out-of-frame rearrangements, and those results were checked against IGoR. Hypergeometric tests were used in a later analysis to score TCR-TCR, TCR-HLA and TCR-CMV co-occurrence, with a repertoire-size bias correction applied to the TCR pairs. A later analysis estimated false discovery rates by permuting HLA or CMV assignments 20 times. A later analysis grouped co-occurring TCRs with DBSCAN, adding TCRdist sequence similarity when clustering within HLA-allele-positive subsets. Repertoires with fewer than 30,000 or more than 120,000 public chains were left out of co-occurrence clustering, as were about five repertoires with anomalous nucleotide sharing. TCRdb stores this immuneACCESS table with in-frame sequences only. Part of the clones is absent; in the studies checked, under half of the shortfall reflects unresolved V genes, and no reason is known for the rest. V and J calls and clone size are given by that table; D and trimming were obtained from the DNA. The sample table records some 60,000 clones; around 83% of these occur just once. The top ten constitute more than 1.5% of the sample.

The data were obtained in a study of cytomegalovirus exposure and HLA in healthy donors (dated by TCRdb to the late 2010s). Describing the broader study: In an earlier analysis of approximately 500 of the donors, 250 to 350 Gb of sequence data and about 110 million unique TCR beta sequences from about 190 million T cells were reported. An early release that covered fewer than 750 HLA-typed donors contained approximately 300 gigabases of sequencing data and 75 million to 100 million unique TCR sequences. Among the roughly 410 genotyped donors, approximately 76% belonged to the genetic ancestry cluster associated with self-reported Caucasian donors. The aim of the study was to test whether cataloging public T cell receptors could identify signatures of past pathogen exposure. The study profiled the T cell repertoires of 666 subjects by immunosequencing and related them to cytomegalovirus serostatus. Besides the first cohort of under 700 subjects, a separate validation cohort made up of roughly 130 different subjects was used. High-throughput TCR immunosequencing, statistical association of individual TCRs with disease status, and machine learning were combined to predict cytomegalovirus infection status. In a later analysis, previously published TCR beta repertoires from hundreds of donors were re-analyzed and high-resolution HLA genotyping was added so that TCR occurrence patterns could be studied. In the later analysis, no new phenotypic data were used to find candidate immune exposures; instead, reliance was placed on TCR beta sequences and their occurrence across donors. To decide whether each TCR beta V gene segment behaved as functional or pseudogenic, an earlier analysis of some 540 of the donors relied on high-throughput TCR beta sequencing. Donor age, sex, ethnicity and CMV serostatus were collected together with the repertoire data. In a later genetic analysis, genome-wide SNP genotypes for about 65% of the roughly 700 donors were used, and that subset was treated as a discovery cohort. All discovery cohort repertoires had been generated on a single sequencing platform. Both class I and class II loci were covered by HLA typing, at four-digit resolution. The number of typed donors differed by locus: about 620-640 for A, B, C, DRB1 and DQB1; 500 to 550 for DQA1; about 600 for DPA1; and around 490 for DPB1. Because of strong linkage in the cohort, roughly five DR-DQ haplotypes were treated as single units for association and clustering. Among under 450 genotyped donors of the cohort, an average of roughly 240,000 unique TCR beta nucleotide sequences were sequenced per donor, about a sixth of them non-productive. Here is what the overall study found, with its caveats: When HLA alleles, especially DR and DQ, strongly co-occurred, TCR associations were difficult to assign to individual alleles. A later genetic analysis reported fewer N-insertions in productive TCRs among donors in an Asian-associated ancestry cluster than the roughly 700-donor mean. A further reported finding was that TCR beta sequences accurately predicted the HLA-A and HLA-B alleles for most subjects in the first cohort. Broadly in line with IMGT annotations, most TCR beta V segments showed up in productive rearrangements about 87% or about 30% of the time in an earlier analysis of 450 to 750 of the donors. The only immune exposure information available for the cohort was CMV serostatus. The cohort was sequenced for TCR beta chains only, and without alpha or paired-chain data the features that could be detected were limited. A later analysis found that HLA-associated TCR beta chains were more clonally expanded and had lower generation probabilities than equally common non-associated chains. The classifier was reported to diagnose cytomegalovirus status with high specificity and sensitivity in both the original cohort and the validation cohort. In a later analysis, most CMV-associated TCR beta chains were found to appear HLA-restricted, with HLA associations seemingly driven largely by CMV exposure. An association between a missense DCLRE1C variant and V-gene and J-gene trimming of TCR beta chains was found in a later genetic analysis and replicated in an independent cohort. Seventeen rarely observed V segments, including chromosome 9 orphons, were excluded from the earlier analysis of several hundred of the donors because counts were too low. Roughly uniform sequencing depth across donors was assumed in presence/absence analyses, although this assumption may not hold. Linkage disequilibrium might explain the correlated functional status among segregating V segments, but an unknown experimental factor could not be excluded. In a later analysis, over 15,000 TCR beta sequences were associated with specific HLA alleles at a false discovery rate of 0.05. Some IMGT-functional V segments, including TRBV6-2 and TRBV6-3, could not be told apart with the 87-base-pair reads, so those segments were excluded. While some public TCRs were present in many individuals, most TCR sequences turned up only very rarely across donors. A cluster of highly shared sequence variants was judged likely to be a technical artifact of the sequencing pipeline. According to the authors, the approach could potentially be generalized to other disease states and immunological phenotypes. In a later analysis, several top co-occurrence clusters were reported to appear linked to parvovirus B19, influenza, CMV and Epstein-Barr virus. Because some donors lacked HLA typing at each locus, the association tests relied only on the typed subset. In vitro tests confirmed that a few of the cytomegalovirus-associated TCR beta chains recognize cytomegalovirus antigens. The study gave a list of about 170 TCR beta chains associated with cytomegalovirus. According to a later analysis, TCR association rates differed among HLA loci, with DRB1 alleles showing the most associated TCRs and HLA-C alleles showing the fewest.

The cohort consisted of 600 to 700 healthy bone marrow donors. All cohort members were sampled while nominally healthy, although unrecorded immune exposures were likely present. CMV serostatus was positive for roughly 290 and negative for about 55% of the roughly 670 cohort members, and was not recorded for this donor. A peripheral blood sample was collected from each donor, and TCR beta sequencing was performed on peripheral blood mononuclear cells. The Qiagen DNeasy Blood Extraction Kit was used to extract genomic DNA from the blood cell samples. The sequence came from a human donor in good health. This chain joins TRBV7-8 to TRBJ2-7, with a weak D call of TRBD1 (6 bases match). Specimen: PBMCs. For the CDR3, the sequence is CASSPTGTPRAYEQYF. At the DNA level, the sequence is TGTGCCAGCAGCCCAACCGGGACACCCAGAGCGTACGAGCAGTACTTC.